This T cell receptor (beta chain) originates from a study of blood T cell repertoires in COVID-19. The overall study: T cells, B-cell-depleted T cells, or PBMCs provided the cDNA or gDNA that served as material.

Trimming cost V 3 bases and J 8 bases; bases outside gene matches: 7. Germline V gene lookup returns CDR1 SQVTM and CDR2 ANQGSEA. The CDR3 extends over 14 amino acids. Everyone who took part was roughly 18 to 89 years old, and they came from 24 US areas. In assigning cohorts, the study relied on participant-reported clinical history. Sequenced by immunoSEQ multiplex PCR; TCRdb stores in-frame clones only, minus some. The repertoire consists of under 200,000 clones, with about 84% occurring once and the leading ten covering around 5.1%. This clone was detected many times. The specimen sequenced was PBMCs or T cells enriched from blood (not recorded which). This TCR came from a woman between 35 and 50 years old with acute COVID-19. The V and J genes are TRBV29-1 and TRBJ1-2, with TRBD1 matching 12 bases. CDR3 DNA: TGCAGCGTTGAGGAGGGACAGGGGGCGCGAGGCTACACCTTC. This translates into CSVEEGQGARGYTF.